One and the same sample provided the 6 T cell receptor beta chains below, sequenced in a study of cytomegalovirus exposure and HLA in healthy donors. This PCR relied on a set of 60 Vbeta primers and 13 Jbeta primers. TCRdb's table, derived via immunoSEQ multiplex PCR, lists solely in-frame clones and lacks some. The data show 150,000 to 200,000 clones, with around 81% seen just once and roughly 2.1% held by the top ten. The sequencing sample was made of PBMCs. These receptors all stem from a woman under 30 in good health and CMV-seropositive.

The genes are TRBV5-4 and TRBJ1-1; TRBD1 might be the D (6 bases). The CDR3 is 13 residues long. The V end was cut by 1 base, the J end by 6 bases, with 10 bases between. Germline V gene data show CDR1 as SGHNT and CDR2 as YYREEE (reference sequence). The CDR3 loop reads CASSLQGGPEAFF. CDR3 DNA: TGTGCCAGCAGCTTGCAAGGGGGTCCTGAAGCTTTCTTT.

The gene calls are TRBV7-8 and TRBJ1-1; D might be TRBD1 (5 bases). Germline V gene data show CDR1 as SGHVS and CDR2 as FQNEAQ. The CDR3 consists of 15 residues. Trimming removed 4 bases at V and 5 bases at J, with 17 bases between. The CDR3 nucleotides are TGTGCCAGCAGCTCGGCATCATCAGGGAAGACTGAAGCTTTCTTT. Its translation: CASSSASSGKTEAFF.

The chain carries TRBV4-1 and TRBJ1-1; D uncertain. The CDR3 runs to 15 residues. CDR1 MGHRA and CDR2 YSYEKL come from the germline V gene. Trimming took 5 bases from V and 6 from J, leaving 19 bases between them. Written as DNA, the CDR3 is TGCGCCAGCAGCGCGTCACTTCGGGGTTCGGCTGAAGCTTTCTTT. This codes for CASSASLRGSAEAFF.

The genes are TRBV30 and TRBJ2-3; D may be TRBD2 (6 bases). Trimming removed 4 bases from V and 6 bases from J, with 20 bases in between. The germline gives CDR1 GTSNPN, CDR2 SVGIG (reference sequence). The CDR3 runs 15 residues. The DNA of the CDR3 is TGTGCCTGGATGACGGGACTCGGACGTTCGGATACGCAGTATTTT. This gives the protein CAWMTGLGRSDTQYF.

The rearrangement joins TRBV11-3 to TRBJ2-2; 7 bases agree with TRBD2. V dropped 5 bases and J dropped 4; count of bases not matched to a gene: 7. This CDR3 spans 15 amino acids. Germline V gene lookup returns CDR1 SGHNT and CDR2 YENEEA. CDR3 protein: CASSREVAGTGELFF. The DNA of the CDR3 is TGTGCCAGCAGCCGTGAGGTAGCGGGCACCGGGGAGCTGTTTTTT.

The chain joins TRBV5-6 to TRBJ2-7, with D tentatively TRBD1 or TRBD2 (5 bases each). There are 15 residues in the CDR3. Germline CDR1 reads SGHDT; CDR2 reads YYEEEE. Trimming took off 2 bases at V and 3 bases at J, with 15 bases between the two ends. CDR3 sequence: CASSFLGTGDYEQYV. In DNA, the CDR3 is TGTGCCAGCAGCTTTCTGGGGACCGGGGACTACGAGCAGTACGTC.